The subject of this entry is one TCR beta chain. TCRdb's table, derived via immunoSEQ multiplex PCR, lists solely in-frame clones and lacks some. In the table there are 85,000 to 130,000 clones, 70% to 85% of which are singletons. The entry originates in a study of PD-1 blockade in mismatch repair-deficient tumors. Trimming shortened V by 6 bases and J by 0 bases, and 8 bases separated the two germline ends. Germline CDR1 and CDR2: MNHNS and SASEGT. This CDR3 comprises 13 residues. This sequence joins TRBV6-1 and TRBJ1-2; D not resolved. The origin of this receptor is an adult with mismatch repair-deficient cancer. This specimen was peripheral blood, taken approximately 35 weeks after starting pembrolizumab. The CDR3 region is CASSRASNYGYTF. CDR3 in DNA: TGTGCCAGCAGCCGGGCCTCTAACTATGGCTACACCTTC.